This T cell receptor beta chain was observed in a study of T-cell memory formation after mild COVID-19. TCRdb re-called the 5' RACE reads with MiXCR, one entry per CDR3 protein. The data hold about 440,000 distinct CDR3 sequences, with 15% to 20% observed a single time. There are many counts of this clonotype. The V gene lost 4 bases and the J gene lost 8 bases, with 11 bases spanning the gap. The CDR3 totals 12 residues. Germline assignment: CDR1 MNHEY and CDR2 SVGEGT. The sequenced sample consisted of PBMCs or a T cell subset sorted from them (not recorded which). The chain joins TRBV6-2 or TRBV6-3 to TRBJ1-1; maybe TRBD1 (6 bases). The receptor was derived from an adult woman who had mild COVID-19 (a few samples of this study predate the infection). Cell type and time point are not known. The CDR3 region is CASSFLGQEAFF. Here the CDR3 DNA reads TGTGCCAGCAGTTTCCTGGGACAAGAAGCTTTCTTT.